This T cell receptor beta chain was recovered during a study of CXCR3-negative and CXCR3-positive naive CD8 T cells (dated by TCRdb to the late 2010s). About the investigation overall: In total, about 140 million TRB reads were obtained, or roughly 1.5 +/- 0.3 million reads per library. Diversity and physicochemical repertoire analyses were performed on about 12 donors pooled from two independent experiments. For the TRBV-TRBJ cluster analysis, the naive subsets came from 5 or 6 donors, while the memory cells came from 3 donors.

About this clonotype itself: Its target antigen remains unknown.

Sequencing was carried out with a NextSeq 550. The Human TCR Profiling Kit (MiLaboratory) was used to prepare UMI-labeled 5' RACE TRB cDNA libraries. The full amount of extracted RNA was used for cDNA synthesis, and the full amount of resulting cDNA was used for PCR amplification. Libraries were prepared in parallel with an identical number of PCR cycles. In the paper's pipeline: About 54,000 +/- 9,700 unique UMI-labeled TRB cDNA molecules per library were extracted with MIGEC and MiXCR, with at least two reads per UMI required. Each library averaged about 40,000 +/- 10,000 functional in-frame TRB CDR3 nucleotide clonotypes without stop codons. Diversity metrics, including normalized Shannon-Wiener and Chao1, were computed in VDJtools after downsampling to 5000 UMI-labeled TRB molecules per sample. VDJtools computed clonotype-size-weighted physicochemical properties of the central five CDR3 residues: interaction energy, strength, volume and Kidera factor 4. TCRdb reprocessed the sequencing reads and holds a single record per CDR3 protein sequence, with no DNA. The V and J calls and clone size are TCRdb's, not the authors'. The sample's own table lists fewer than 140,000 distinct CDR3 sequences. Over 0.35% of the sample is held by the ten biggest clonotypes.

From the cysteine through the phenylalanine, the CDR3 covers 11 amino acids. DNA is not recorded here. CDR1 and CDR2, per the germline V gene, are SQVTM and ANQGSEA. Summary of the overall study and its limitations: Because surface CD5, which is linked to self-reactivity in mice, was comparable between the naive subsets, TCR interaction strength was also inferred from TRB CDR3 physicochemical properties. TRB CDR3s from CXCR3-positive naive cells showed higher hydrophobicity (lower Kidera factor 4), lower energy, and higher strength and volume indices than CXCR3-negative naive cells. Both naive subsets had comparably high repertoire diversity, while memory CD8+ T cells had much lower repertoire diversity. Naive CXCR3-negative and CXCR3-positive cells from the same donor showed similar TRBV-TRBJ usage, whereas memory cells showed distinct patterns. CXCR3 expression partially decreased after cryopreservation, so most assays used freshly isolated PBMCs.

For every CD8+ T cell subset, 300,000 cells were flow-sorted straight into RLT lysis buffer, and each subset was sorted in triplicate. Naive CD8+ T cells were defined stringently as CD45RO-CCR7+CD27+CD95- to exclude memory contaminants. Peripheral blood mononuclear cells were isolated from buffy coats using standard density gradient centrifugation. Naive CXCR3-negative and CXCR3-positive CD8+ T cells were flow-sorted on a FACSAria III. An RNeasy Mini Kit was used to extract total RNA from the sorted cells. Sequenced sample: naive CXCR3+ CD8+ T cells from blood. Reading the label with the study, this specimen's cell subset or site is: CD45RO-CCR7+CD27+CD95- naive CD8+ T cells expressing CXCR3 (TNR3+). This receptor was obtained from a human donor in good health. Some clones in this sample may be carry-over from other donors' samples. The chain couples TRBV29-1 to TRBJ2-1. The CDR3 protein: CSARRYNEQFF.